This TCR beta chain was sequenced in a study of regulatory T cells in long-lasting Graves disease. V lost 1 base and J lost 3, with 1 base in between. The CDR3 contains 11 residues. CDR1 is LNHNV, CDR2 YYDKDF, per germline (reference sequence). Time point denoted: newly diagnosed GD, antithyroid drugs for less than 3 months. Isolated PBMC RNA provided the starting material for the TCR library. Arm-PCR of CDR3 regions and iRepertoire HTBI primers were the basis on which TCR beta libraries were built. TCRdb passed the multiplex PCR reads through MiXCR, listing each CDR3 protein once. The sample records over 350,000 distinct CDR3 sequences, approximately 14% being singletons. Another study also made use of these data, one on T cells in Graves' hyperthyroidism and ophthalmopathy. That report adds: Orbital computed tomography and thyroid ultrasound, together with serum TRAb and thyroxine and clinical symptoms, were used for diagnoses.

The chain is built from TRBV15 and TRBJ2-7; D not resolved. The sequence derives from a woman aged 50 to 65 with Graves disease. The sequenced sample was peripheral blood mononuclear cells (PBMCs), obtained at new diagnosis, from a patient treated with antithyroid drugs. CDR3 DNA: TGTGCCACCAGCAGAGGCTACGAGCAGTACTTC. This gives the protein CATSRGYEQYF.